This T cell receptor beta chain was sequenced during a study of early T cells in non-severe SARS-CoV-2 infection (dated by TCRdb to the early 2020s). With respect to the entire study: Because TCR sequencing was done on bulk RNA from unsorted whole blood, the alpha and beta chains could not be paired.

Set within a cohort of healthcare workers in London, UK, this nested case-control study involved weekly PCR testing of nasopharyngeal swabs along with blood sampling. Between 23 and 31 March 2020, the week of the UK lockdown, healthcare workers were enrolled and then followed up weekly for as long as 16 weeks. The V and J ends are trimmed by 0 bases and 5 bases, leaving 9 bases between them. Taken from the germline V gene, the CDR1 and CDR2 loops are SGHTA and FQGTGA. Including cysteine and phenylalanine, the CDR3 has 14 amino acids. Solely the CDR3 DNA is kept, with 42 bases framed from the first base. Libraries were made using 5' RACE. The sequencer listed for this sample is NextSeq 500. Unique molecular identifiers were attached to individual cDNA molecules in the TCR library protocol so that sequencing error and PCR bias could be corrected. Sequencing covered both TCR alpha and beta chains, and within each sample the abundances of alpha and beta sequences were tightly co-correlated. The source study handled its data this way. V gene, J gene and CDR3 annotation of TCR sequences was performed with Decombinator V4. TCRs were defined as expanded if a significant change between any two time points was detected under a Poisson model with p below 0.0001. Abundances of TCRs were expressed as counts per million after normalisation to the total number of TCRs sequenced in each sample. TRAV1-2 paired with TRAJ12, TRAJ20 or TRAJ33 defined MAIT TCRs, while TRAV10 paired with TRAJ18 defined iNKT TCRs. A search of VDJdb, accessed on 1 November 2021, was run for TCRs annotated to CMV, EBV and SARS-CoV-2, with TCRs annotated for multiple antigens excluded. In TCRdb, the public reads were trimmed at Q25 with fastp and aligned with MiXCR, with productive beta chains retained. Under each unique CDR3 protein, matching rows form one entry showing the most common genes and DNA. It is TCRdb's table, rather than the study itself, that gives the V and J calls and clone size. For this sample there are about 59,000 distinct CDR3 sequences; about 13% appear just once. Clones ranked in the top ten supply almost 9.5% of the sample.

General study outcomes and caveats: VDJdb matching was skewed toward anti-spike CD8 responses and likely underestimated virus-specific expansions, missing private and CD4 specificities.

This clonotype was counted only a few times. Its antigen is currently not known. The sample holds no much larger clone one base away, and base qualities are not on file. The origin of this receptor is an adult who was a healthcare worker with PCR-confirmed SARS-CoV-2 infection or an uninfected control (not recorded which). This sample comprised whole blood, obtained at baseline. The chain employs TRBV7-3 and TRBJ2-3; no D gene can be assigned with confidence. The CDR3 loop reads CASSLTEDKDTQYF. The bases read TGTGCCAGCAGCTTAACGGAAGATAAAGATACGCAGTATTTT.